The 21 T cell receptor beta chains below come from one sample, sequenced in a study of blood T cell repertoires in COVID-19. This table comes from immunoSEQ multiplex PCR, and its TCRdb copy is limited to in-frame clones, with some not included. The profile shows around 180,000 clones, 88% of them singletons. Sequencing was done on a sample of peripheral blood. The receptors were gathered from a young woman with acute or convalescent COVID-19.

The V and J genes are TRBV10-3 and TRBJ2-7; TRBD2 matches 10 bases. The CDR3 consists of 16 residues. V was pared by 4 bases and J by 0 bases, with 6 bases of the junction left unmatched. Per the germline V gene, CDR1 is ENHRY and CDR2 is SYGVKD. Here the CDR3 DNA reads TGTGCCATCAGTGGAGGACTAGCGGCCCTCTCCTACGAGCAGTACTTC. This encodes CAISGGLAALSYEQYF.

This chain joins TRBV6-5 and TRBJ1-1, with D tentatively TRBD1 (5 bases). Trimming took 6 bases from V and 10 from J, leaving 18 bases between them. This CDR3 comprises 13 residues. Germline loops: CDR1 MNHEY, CDR2 SVGAGI. The CDR3 region has the DNA TGTGCCAGCAGGGGGCCGCAAAGGGTAGCAGCTTTCTTT. This translates into CASRGPQRVAAFF.

The chain has TRBV20-1 and TRBJ2-7, with D possibly being TRBD1 (5 bases). Trimming cost V 1 base and J 6 bases, with 7 bases left between them. Germline loops: CDR1 DFQATT, CDR2 SNEGSKA (reference sequence). The CDR3 contains 11 residues. In DNA, the CDR3 is TGCAGTGCTAGAGGGCAGGGCGAGCAGTACTTC. As protein: CSARGQGEQYF.

The chain joins TRBV29-1 to TRBJ2-2; 9 nucleotides align to TRBD1. Trimming removed 5 bases from V and 6 bases from J; junction bases left unmatched: 7. Per germline, CDR1 SQVTM and CDR2 ANQGSEA. The CDR3 loop spans 14 amino acids. CDR3 sequence (DNA): TGCAGCGTTATAGGGGACAGGGCCGCCGGGGAGCTGTTTTTT. Protein: CSVIGDRAAGELFF.

The V gene is TRBV5-1, the J gene TRBJ1-4; D gene ambiguous. Germline V gene lookup returns CDR1 SGHRS and CDR2 YFSETQ. The CDR3 loop spans 15 amino acids. The germline V and J ends were trimmed by 2 bases and 3 bases, with 11 bases remaining between them. The CDR3 reads CASSFQATPNEKLFF. The CDR3 region has the DNA TGCGCCAGCAGCTTCCAGGCGACACCTAATGAAAAACTGTTTTTT. Filled out from reference TRBV5-1 and TRBJ1-4, the complete variable domain reads KAGVTQTPRYLIKTRGQQVTLSCSPISGHRSVSWYQQTPGQGLQFLFEYFSETQRNKGNFPGRFSGRQFSNSRSEMNVSTLELGDSALYLCASSFQATPNEKLFFGSGTQLSVL.

The CDR3 here is CASSDRPGGAGTQYF. CDR3 nucleotides: TGCGCCAGCAGCGACCGTCCAGGGGGCGCTGGGACCCAGTACTTC. The gene calls are TRBV5-1 and TRBJ2-5, with TRBD1 matching 8 bases. The CDR3 extends over 15 amino acids. Trimming at V came to 4 bases and at J to 7 bases, leaving 12 bases not matched to a gene. Germline V lookup: CDR1 SGHRS, CDR2 YFSETQ.

This clone was observed once. The chain uses TRBV30 and TRBJ2-3; 7 bases are a match to TRBD1. The V segment lost 7 bases and the J segment 2 bases; nucleotides outside the gene matches: 15. The germline V gene has CDR1 GTSNPN and CDR2 SVGIG (reference sequence). The CDR3 runs 16 residues. CDR3 sequence (DNA): TGTGCCTATCAAAGAAGAGACAGGGCCTACACAGATACGCAGTATTTT. It specifies CAYQRRDRAYTDTQYF.

This clone appeared once. The J gene is TRBJ2-4, the V gene TRBV27; D ambiguous. Trimming took off 10 bases at V and 0 bases at J, with 10 bases between the two ends. The germline V gene has CDR1 MNHEY and CDR2 SMNVEV (reference sequence). This CDR3 spans 13 amino acids. Here the CDR3 DNA reads TGTGCCAACACCAGACTAGCCAAAAACATTCAGTACTTC. This codes for CANTRLAKNIQYF.

This clone came up a few times. The rearrangement links TRBV28 to TRBJ1-5, with D perhaps TRBD1 (5 bases). V was pared by 4 bases and J by 5 bases, with 6 bases between. The germline V gene has CDR1 MDHEN and CDR2 SYDVKM. This CDR3 comprises 12 residues. The DNA for the CDR3 is TGTGCCAGCAGTTGGGGGGATCAGCCCCAGCATTTT. Encoded protein: CASSWGDQPQHF.

In DNA form, the CDR3 reads TGTGCCAGCAGCTCAGCGGGAGCCGCGCCAGATACGCAGTATTTT. It codes for CASSSAGAAPDTQYF. The chain couples TRBV11-1 to TRBJ2-3; 8 positions match TRBD2. Germline trimming cut 4 bases from V and 4 bases from J; bases unmatched to any gene: 7. The CDR3 length is 15 residues. Germline V gene sequence: CDR1 SGHAT, CDR2 FQDESV (reference sequence). The entire variable domain, with the rest obtained from reference TRBV11-1 and TRBJ2-3, is as follows: EAEVAQSPRYKITEKSQAVAFWCDPISGHATLYWYRQILGQGPELLVQFQDESVVDDSQLPKDRFSAERLKGVDSTLKIQPAELGDSAMYLCASSSAGAAPDTQYFGPGTRLTVL.

Only a few counts were recorded for this clone. The V gene is TRBV28, the J gene TRBJ2-1, with a weak D call TRBD2 (5 bases). The germline V gene has CDR1 MDHEN and CDR2 SYDVKM. The CDR3 is 12 residues long. Trimming removed 8 bases at V and 11 bases at J, with 16 bases between. The chain's CDR3 is CASEGPTPQQFF. The CDR3 DNA sequence: TGTGCCAGCGAGGGCCCCACCCCCCAGCAGTTCTTC.

The chain has TRBV30 and TRBJ1-5; 8 bases agree with TRBD1. CDR3 length: 13 residues. From germline, CDR1 is GTSNPN and CDR2 SVGIG (reference sequence). J gave up 7 bases and V 6 bases, and 8 bases lay outside the gene matches. CDR3 sequence reads: CACDQGAGQPQHF. Here the CDR3 DNA reads TGTGCCTGTGATCAGGGGGCAGGACAGCCCCAGCATTTT.

CDR3 DNA: TGTGCCAGCGACCCAGGGTCACTTTACACTGAAGCTTTCTTT. The encoded protein is CASDPGSLYTEAFF. This chain uses TRBV19 with TRBJ1-1, with D tentatively TRBD1 (5 bases). The CDR3 loop spans 14 amino acids. Trimming shortened V by 9 bases and J by 3 bases, and 17 bases separated the two germline ends. Germline CDR1 LNHDA, CDR2 SQIVND (reference sequence).

The chain joins TRBV28 to TRBJ2-3; tentative D call: TRBD2 (6 bases). Trimming cost V 10 bases and J 1 base, with 15 bases left between them. The germline CDR1 and CDR2 sequences are MDHEN and SYDVKM. The CDR3 consists of 14 residues. The DNA of the CDR3 is TGTGCCACAGGACTTTCGGGGGGCACAGATACGCAGTATTTT. This translates into CATGLSGGTDTQYF.

The chain carries TRBV11-2 and TRBJ1-2; no clear D gene. CDR1 is SGHAT, CDR2 FQNNGV, per germline. V was shortened by 5 bases and J by 2 bases, with 9 bases between the two germline ends. The CDR3 extends over 13 amino acids. The CDR3 coding sequence is TGTGCCAGCAGCCCCTACAGCAACTATGGCTACACCTTC. As protein: CASSPYSNYGYTF.

The chain has TRBV7-9 and TRBJ2-1, with TRBD1 matching 11 bases. Losses at the gene ends were 4 bases for V and 8 bases for J; bases not matched to a gene: 13. The CDR3 spans 17 residues. Germline CDR1 is SEHNR and CDR2 is FQNEAQ (reference sequence). The CDR3 loop reads CASSYLPGQGGGYEQFF. CDR3 nucleotide sequence: TGTGCCAGCAGCTACCTCCCGGGACAGGGGGGTGGGTATGAGCAGTTCTTC.

This chain connects TRBV10-1 to TRBJ2-2; weak D call: TRBD2 (6 bases). Germline V CDR1 and CDR2: WNHNN, SYGVQD (reference sequence). There are 16 residues in the CDR3. V was cut by 6 bases and J by 4 bases, with 18 bases left in between. The CDR3 spells CASRGGPGLGTGELFF. The CDR3 nucleotides read TGCGCCAGCAGAGGAGGGCCAGGGCTGGGCACCGGGGAGCTGTTTTTT.

This chain uses TRBV11-3 with TRBJ2-7; a weak D match, TRBD2 (6 bases). Germline V lookup: CDR1 SGHNT, CDR2 YENEEA. Trimming pared 6 bases from V and 4 bases from J, leaving 13 bases between. The CDR3 is 13 amino acids. The CDR3, as DNA: TGTGCCAGCAGGAATAGCGGACTTTACGAGCAGTACTTC. It specifies CASRNSGLYEQYF.

On this clone: Likely a read error: the CDR3 ends without its conserved phenylalanine or tryptophan. No DNA is shown, since the ends of the CDR3 on it are uncertain; the CDR3 is the one TCRdb lists. The chain links TRBV7-2 to TRBJ2-3; TRBD2 was called by the table and not checked on the DNA. Looked up from germline, CDR1 is SGHTA and CDR2 is FQGNSA. The CDR3 is 13 residues long, ends included. CDR3 residues: CASSLGLAGGPTG.

V and J are TRBV7-9 and TRBJ2-5; TRBD1 aligns across 9 bases. The CDR3 is 19 amino acids. CDR1 and CDR2 from the germline V gene are SEHNR and FQNEAQ (reference sequence). The J segment lost 1 base and the V segment lost 5 bases, leaving 17 bases of the junction unmatched. CDR3 sequence reads: CASSPAFGTGKETQETQYF. The CDR3 DNA follows: TGTGCCAGCAGCCCCGCGTTCGGGACAGGGAAGGAAACCCAAGAGACCCAGTACTTC.

This clone was recorded a few times. The chain carries TRBV12-3 or TRBV12-4 and TRBJ2-4; D is uncertain. The germline V and J ends were trimmed by 5 bases and 5 bases, with 4 bases remaining between them. This CDR3 is 11 amino acids long. Written as DNA, the CDR3 is TGTGCCAGCAGTCCTCAAAACATTCAGTACTTC. Translating it yields CASSPQNIQYF.